A selection of T cell receptor beta chains follows, all from one sample in a study of blood T cells in healthy people across ages. TCRdb reprocessed the 5' RACE reads with MiXCR, giving one entry per CDR3 protein. The sample includes hundreds of thousands of distinct CDR3 sequences, around 26% seen only once; the top ten take around 15%. Specimen: blood. Receptors were obtained from a woman of 80 years or more in good health. Each CDR3 is given with its conserved first and last residue. Fields, in order: J gene, D gene, V gene, clone size, CDR3 protein, CDR3 DNA. A D gene is named only where the DNA matches it firmly. Clone size is given for some rows only: seen once, a few or many times, or a class if the clone is expanded.

>TRBJ2-1|-|TRBV12-3/TRBV12-4|many
CASNQGGAGEQFF
TGTGCCAGCAACCAAGGTGGGGCCGGTGAGCAGTTCTTC
>TRBJ2-5|TRBD1|TRBV7-2|-
CASSLSPGGGQETQYF
TGTGCCAGCAGCTTAAGCCCAGGGGGCGGTCAAGAGACCCAGTACTTC
>TRBJ1-4|-|TRBV11-2|few
CASSPGTFATNEKLFF
TGTGCCAGCAGCCCGGGGACCTTTGCAACTAATGAAAAACTGTTTTTT
>TRBJ2-7|TRBD1|TRBV3-1|-
CASVGDRCYEQYF
TGTGCCAGCGTCGGGGACAGGTGCTACGAGCAGTACTTC
>TRBJ1-2|TRBD1|TRBV30|few
CAWSPQGSYGYTF
TGTGCCTGGAGTCCACAGGGGTCCTATGGCTACACCTTC
>TRBJ1-1|-|TRBV12-3/TRBV12-4|-
CAGSLGQNTEAFF
TGTGCCGGCAGTTTAGGGCAGAACACTGAAGCTTTCTTT
>TRBJ2-7|TRBD1|TRBV25-1|many
CASSPFEDRDPHEQYF
TGTGCCAGCAGTCCCTTCGAGGACAGGGACCCTCACGAGCAGTACTTC
>TRBJ1-5|-|TRBV7-2|many
CASSLWGGDNQPQHF
TGTGCCAGCAGCTTGTGGGGGGGAGACAATCAGCCCCAGCATTTT
>TRBJ2-1|-|TRBV6-5|-
CASSYSPGVSLYNEQFF
TGTGCCAGCAGTTACTCTCCCGGGGTATCCCTCTACAATGAGCAGTTCTTC
>TRBJ2-5|TRBD2|TRBV3-1|many
CASSQPGLAEETQYF
TGTGCCAGCAGCCAGCCGGGACTAGCGGAAGAGACCCAGTACTTC
>TRBJ1-1|-|TRBV6-6|few
CASSYPDSVPEAFF
TGTGCCAGCAGTTACCCGGACAGTGTTCCTGAAGCTTTCTTT
>TRBJ2-3|-|TRBV24-1|few
CATGGGARGADTQYF
TGTGCCACCGGGGGTGGCGCCCGAGGGGCAGATACGCAGTATTTT
>TRBJ1-3|-|TRBV6-6|few
CASTWGHSGNTIYF
TGTGCCAGCACATGGGGGCACTCTGGAAACACCATATATTTT